The 19 T cell receptor beta chains below were found in one sample sequenced in a study of blood T cell repertoires in COVID-19. Generated by immunoSEQ multiplex PCR, the TCRdb table keeps only in-frame clones and is missing some. The data contain approximately 130,000 clones, 75% to 90% of them seen just once; the ten biggest clones take up 2.3%. The sample comprised PBMCs or T cells enriched from blood (not recorded which). The receptors derive from a woman aged 50 to 60 who had recovered from COVID-19.

The gene calls are TRBV14 and TRBJ2-3; tentatively, D is TRBD1 (6 bases). Germline V gene data show CDR1 as SGHDN and CDR2 as FVKESK. The germline V and J ends were trimmed by 1 base and 7 bases, with 15 bases remaining between them. The length of the CDR3 is 15 residues. DNA for the CDR3: TGTGCCAGCAGCCAAGGCCGGGACATTGGTTATACGCAGTATTTT. Its protein is CASSQGRDIGYTQYF.

The V call is TRBV5-1, the J call TRBJ2-7, with D possibly TRBD1 on 6 matching bases. This CDR3 contains 14 residues. The germline V gene encodes CDR1 SGHRS and CDR2 YFSETQ. V was cut by 4 bases and J by 4 bases, with 15 bases left in between. The CDR3 loop reads CASSDPRGPYEQYF. The DNA of the CDR3 is TGCGCCAGCAGCGACCCCAGGGGTCCTTACGAGCAGTACTTC. Variable domain in full (rest from reference TRBV5-1 and TRBJ2-7): KAGVTQTPRYLIKTRGQQVTLSCSPISGHRSVSWYQQTPGQGLQFLFEYFSETQRNKGNFPGRFSGRQFSNSRSEMNVSTLELGDSALYLCASSDPRGPYEQYFGPGTRLTVT.

The chain recombines TRBV10-1 with TRBJ1-1; D is uncertain. This CDR3 has 12 amino acids. Trimming cost V 0 bases and J 3 bases, with 2 bases left between them. CDR1 is WNHNN and CDR2 is SYGVQD in the germline V gene (reference sequence). DNA of the CDR3: TGCGCCAGCAGTGAGTCCTACACTGAAGCTTTCTTT. Protein sequence: CASSESYTEAFF.

This chain connects TRBV6-2 or TRBV6-3 to TRBJ1-2; TRBD1 aligns across 7 bases. Unmatched junction bases numbered 4, after V lost 5 bases and J lost 4 bases. CDR1 MNHEY and CDR2 SVGEGT come from the germline V gene. CDR3 length: 13 amino acids. The CDR3 sequence is CASSTTGSYGYTF. The CDR3 bases are TGTGCCAGCAGTACGACAGGGAGCTATGGCTACACCTTC.

The gene calls are TRBV11-3 and TRBJ1-1, with D possibly being TRBD1 (5 bases). There are 18 residues in the CDR3. Trimming left V 4 bases short and J 1 base short, with 22 bases between. In germline, CDR1 is SGHNT, CDR2 YENEEA. The CDR3 here is CASSSPPWTGVANTEAFF. The DNA of the CDR3 is TGTGCCAGCAGCTCTCCACCCTGGACGGGGGTGGCGAACACTGAAGCTTTCTTT.

The chain links TRBV6-5 to TRBJ2-3, with 16 bases fitting TRBD2. The length of the CDR3 is 16 residues. The germline CDR1 and CDR2 sequences are MNHEY and SVGAGI. With V trimmed by 4 bases and J by 6 bases, 4 bases remained unmatched. CDR3 bases: TGTGCCAGCAGTTGGGGACTAGCGGGGGGGAGGGATACGCAGTATTTT. Amino acid sequence: CASSWGLAGGRDTQYF.

In this sample, this clone turned up a few times. The V gene is TRBV30, the J gene TRBJ2-2, with 10 nucleotides matching TRBD1. The trim removed 1 base at V and 14 bases at J, leaving 4 bases unmatched. The CDR3 totals 12 residues. Germline V CDR1 and CDR2: GTSNPN, SVGIG (reference sequence). The CDR3 bases are TGTGCCTGGAGTGCGGGACAGGGGTATCTGTTTTTT. It translates to CAWSAGQGYLFF.

This clone was counted a few times. The chain uses TRBV10-2 and TRBJ1-2, with D maybe TRBD1 (6 bases). CDR3 length: 12 amino acids. V was clipped by 3 bases and J by 4 bases, with 6 bases between them. Germline values: CDR1 WSHSY, CDR2 SAAADI. The CDR3 bases are TGCGCCAGCAGTGAACAGGGCTATGGCTACACCTTC. Its protein is CASSEQGYGYTF.

In its sample, this clone was seen a few times. The chain combines TRBV4-3 with TRBJ1-1; 7 nucleotides match TRBD1. With 2 bases clipped from V and 1 base from J, the junction kept 13 bases outside the gene matches. Germline CDR1 LGHNA, CDR2 YSLEER. There are 18 residues in the CDR3. The CDR3 spells CASSQHTGAPIGNTEAFF. The CDR3 DNA reads TGCGCCAGCAGCCAACATACAGGGGCCCCGATTGGGAACACTGAAGCTTTCTTT.

The rearrangement joins TRBV30 to TRBJ1-3, with unresolved D. Trimming stripped 3 bases from V and 3 bases from J, with 9 bases between. Germline values: CDR1 GTSNPN, CDR2 SVGIG (reference sequence). The CDR3 length is 13 residues. CDR3 residues: CAWSRGVGNTIYF. In nucleotides, the CDR3 is TGTGCCTGGAGCCGGGGTGTTGGAAACACCATATATTTT.

The gene calls are TRBV4-2 and TRBJ2-5; 11 nucleotides align to TRBD2. This CDR3 contains 16 residues. The V gene end was trimmed by 0 bases and the J gene end by 5 bases; junction bases not matched to a gene: 5. Germline values: CDR1 LGHNA, CDR2 YNFKEQ. CDR3 coding DNA: TGTGCCAGCAGCCAAGATTTGGCTAGCGGGGGGGAGACCCAGTACTTC. Translation: CASSQDLASGGETQYF.

V usage is TRBV9 and J usage is TRBJ2-1, with 9 nucleotides matching TRBD2. Losses at the gene ends were 0 bases for V and 0 bases for J; bases not matched to a gene: 10. Germline V gene sequence: CDR1 SGDLS, CDR2 YYNGEE. The length of the CDR3 is 19 residues. The CDR3 DNA sequence: TGTGCCAGCAGCGTAGTAGCGGGGGACCCCGGAAGCTCCTACAATGAGCAGTTCTTC. Translating it yields CASSVVAGDPGSSYNEQFF.

This chain uses TRBV6-5 with TRBJ2-5, with 8 bases that match TRBD2. The J segment lost 5 bases and the V segment lost 4 bases, leaving 9 bases of the junction unmatched. The CDR3 sequence is 15 residues long. Germline loops: CDR1 MNHEY, CDR2 SVGAGI. This CDR3 reads CASSFRGGRRETQYF. DNA for the CDR3: TGTGCCAGCAGTTTTCGGGGGGGCCGTAGGGAGACCCAGTACTTC.

The V gene is TRBV7-9, the J gene TRBJ2-7; 7 bases align to TRBD1. From germline, CDR1 is SEHNR and CDR2 FQNEAQ (reference sequence). The length of the CDR3 is 16 residues. Trimming took 6 bases from V and 2 from J; bases not matched to a gene: 13. In DNA, the CDR3 is TGTGCCAGCAGTTCCGGGACAGACAAACCGACCTACGAGCAGTACTTC. Residues: CASSSGTDKPTYEQYF.

The V call is TRBV7-8, the J call TRBJ2-2; D ambiguous. Trimming stripped 3 bases from V and 0 bases from J, with 11 bases between. There are 16 residues in the CDR3. Germline V lookup: CDR1 SGHVS, CDR2 FQNEAQ. Written as DNA, the CDR3 is TGTGCCAGCAGCTTCTTAGCATTAACGAACACCGGGGAGCTGTTTTTT. Its translation: CASSFLALTNTGELFF.

The chain is built from TRBV7-9 and TRBJ1-2, with 10 bases that match TRBD1. The CDR3 has 15 residues. V lost 6 bases, J lost 7 bases, and 11 bases stayed unmatched. Germline-derived CDR1 and CDR2 are SEHNR and FQNEAQ (reference sequence). Written as DNA, the CDR3 is TGTGCCAGCAGTCAAGGGACAGGGGTATTTGGTGGCTACACCTTC. It yields the protein CASSQGTGVFGGYTF.

The chain combines TRBV18 with TRBJ2-7; TRBD2 agrees at 8 bases. The germline gives CDR1 KGHSH, CDR2 LQKENI. The CDR3 contains 15 residues. The ends lost 5 bases at V and 6 bases at J; junction bases unmatched: 12. The CDR3 sequence: CASSTESGGRVEQYF. In DNA, the CDR3 is TGTGCCAGCTCAACAGAGAGCGGGGGCCGGGTCGAGCAGTACTTC. Variable domain in full (rest from reference TRBV18 and TRBJ2-7): NAGVMQNPRHLVRRRGQEARLRCSPMKGHSHVYWYRQLPEEGLKFMVYLQKENIIDESGMPKERFSAEFPKEGPSILRIQQVVRGDSAAYFCASSTESGGRVEQYFGPGTRLTVT.

The chain has TRBV29-1 and TRBJ1-1; no definite D call. Deletions cut 4 bases from V and 8 bases from J, with 14 bases between. Germline V gene lookup returns CDR1 SQVTM and CDR2 ANQGSEA. The CDR3 covers 12 residues. In DNA form, the CDR3 reads TGCAGCGTTGCCGGGAGGGCGGGGGAAGCTTTCTTT. Translated, it gives CSVAGRAGEAFF.

V usage is TRBV6-5 and J usage is TRBJ1-5; D not certain. V lost 0 bases and J 0 bases, leaving 6 bases between the germline ends. Per the germline V gene, CDR1 is MNHEY and CDR2 is SVGAGI. The CDR3 spans 15 residues. The CDR3 loop reads CASSYSSDSNQPQHF. The CDR3 DNA reads TGTGCCAGCAGTTACTCCAGTGATAGCAATCAGCCCCAGCATTTT.